The present TCR beta chain was sequenced within a study of blood T cells in healthy people across ages. Study outcomes and limitations: Calculation of diversity from one million T cells yielded estimates considered to be underestimates. Long-lived donors carried more naive CD4+ cells and greater diversity than aged donors.

Regarding this clonotype: The antigen remains undetermined.

A second PCR, run for roughly 7 to 12 cycles, used a sample-barcoded 5' primer plus a J-beta primer mix. TCRdb used MiXCR to reprocess the 5' RACE reads, holding one entry per CDR3 protein. This sample has over 1,200,000 distinct CDR3 sequences; approximately 59% occur once, and the top ten carry about 6.7%. This receptor was obtained from a young man in good health. Sequences were obtained from blood.

CDR3: CSARATVSSRDEQFF. CDR3 DNA: TGCAGTGCTAGAGCCACAGTTTCCTCAAGAGATGAGCAGTTCTTC. The V gene is TRBV20-1, the J gene TRBJ2-1; D not resolved. V was shortened by 1 base and J by 8 bases, with 18 bases between the two germline ends. This CDR3 is 15 amino acids long. Germline V lookup: CDR1 DFQATT, CDR2 SNEGSKA (reference sequence).